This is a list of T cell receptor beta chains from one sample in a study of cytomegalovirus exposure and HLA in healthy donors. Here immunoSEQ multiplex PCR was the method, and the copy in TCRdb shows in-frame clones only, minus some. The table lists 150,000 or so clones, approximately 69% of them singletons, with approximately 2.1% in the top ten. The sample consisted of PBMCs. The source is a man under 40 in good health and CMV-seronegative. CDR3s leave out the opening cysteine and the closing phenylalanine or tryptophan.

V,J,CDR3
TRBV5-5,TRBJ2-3,ASSPGRNADTQY
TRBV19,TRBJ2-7,ASSRLVSYEQY
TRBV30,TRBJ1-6,AWTNDRYSPLH
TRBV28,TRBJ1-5,ASSFEDQPQH
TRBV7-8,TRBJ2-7,ASSPQTGYYEQY
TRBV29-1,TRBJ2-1,SVQASYNEQF
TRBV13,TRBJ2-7,ATGQGEDEQY
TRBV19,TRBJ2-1,ASNPARGVEQF
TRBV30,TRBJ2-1,AWSSKGAFNEQF
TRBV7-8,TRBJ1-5,ASSLAQGGQPQH
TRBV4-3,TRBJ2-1,ASSQGTSGPYNEQF
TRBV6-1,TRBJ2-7,ASSRQYSYEQY
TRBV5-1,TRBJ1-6,ASSPGGNNSPLH
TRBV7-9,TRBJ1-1,ASSPGGDAEAF
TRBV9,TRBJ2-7,ASSEGTGGDEQY
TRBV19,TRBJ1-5,ASRATGNQPQH
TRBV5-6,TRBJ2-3,ASSLDRALPDTQY
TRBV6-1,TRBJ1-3,ASTRNQGLGNTIY
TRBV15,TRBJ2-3,ATSRDEGGNTDTQY
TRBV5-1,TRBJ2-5,ASSLFGTRGRETQY
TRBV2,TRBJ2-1,ASSPGLAGGNEQF
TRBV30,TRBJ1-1,AWTVGGDAF
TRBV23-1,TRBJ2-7,ASGHRLAYEQY
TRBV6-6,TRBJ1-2,ASSPPQGMVKGYT
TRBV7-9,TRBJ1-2,ASSLGGGNNYGYT
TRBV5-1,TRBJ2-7,ASSLNTNSYEQY
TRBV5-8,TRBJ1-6,ASSFSLTQGATFNSPLH
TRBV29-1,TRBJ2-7,SAGHQYEQY
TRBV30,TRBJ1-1,AGTLGGSTEAF
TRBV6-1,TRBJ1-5,ASATGENQPQH
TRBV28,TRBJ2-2,ASSRGGAGPLTGELF
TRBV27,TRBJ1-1,ANKHRENTEAF
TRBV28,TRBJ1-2,ASRAPTGSPDYGYT
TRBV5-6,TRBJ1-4,ASSLLSRSNEKLF
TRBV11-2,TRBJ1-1,ASSSDSFEAF
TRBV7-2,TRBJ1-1,ASSLAYQGTEAF
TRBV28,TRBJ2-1,ASSPPDRTDNEQF
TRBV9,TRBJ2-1,ASAQRGGLSSYNEQF
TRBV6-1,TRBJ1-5,ASSERTGPYSNQPQN
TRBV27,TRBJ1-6,ASSSSRGTGGSPLH
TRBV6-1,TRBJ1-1,ASRGARAGEAF
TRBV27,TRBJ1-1,ASSSISGMNTEAF